This T cell receptor beta chain was sequenced for a study of cytomegalovirus exposure and HLA in healthy donors. Points from the study as a whole: Most TCRs appeared rarely, but some public TCRs recurred in many donors. Investigators reported 150 to 200 TCR beta chains as tied to cytomegalovirus.

The germline V gene has CDR1 MDHEN and CDR2 SYDVKM. V was clipped by 3 bases and J by 6 bases; unmatched bases: 9. This CDR3 has 15 residues. As concerns this clone: Its antigen is currently unknown.

Clones were sequenced by immunoSEQ multiplex PCR, and TCRdb holds only the in-frame ones, with some missing. The table lists approximately 56,000 clones, roughly nine tenths of them singletons. This TCR came from a man between 18 and 35 years old in good health and CMV-seronegative. Sequenced material: PBMCs. The chain employs TRBV28 and TRBJ2-7, with 9 bases that match TRBD1. CDR3 residues: CASSFVDRGSGEQYF. The CDR3 coding sequence is TGTGCCAGCAGTTTCGTGGACAGGGGATCGGGCGAGCAGTACTTC.